The 9 T cell receptor beta chains below come from one sample, sequenced in a study of human T cells and chemical hapten exposure. Time point noted: pre-sensitization, week 0. This sample's treatment: therapeutic diphenylcyclopropenone sensitization with weekly scalp DPC. Each CDR3 protein is one row after TCRdb ran MiXCR on the RACE reads. The table lists about 250,000 distinct CDR3 sequences, roughly 7.7% of them singletons, with 1.2% in the top ten. The sequences come from whole blood, collected in connection with sensitization to the hapten diphenylcyclopropenone (DPC). These receptors were obtained from a man aged 18 to 35 with alopecia areata. Some clones in this sample may be carry-over from other donors' samples.

The chain has TRBV3-1 and TRBJ1-5; D uncertain. Per germline, CDR1 LGHDT and CDR2 YNNKEL (reference sequence). V lost 2 bases and J 5 bases, leaving 7 bases between the germline ends. CDR3 length: 13 amino acids. The CDR3 nucleotides are TGTGCCAGCAGCCAATTCCGTTATCAGCCCCAGCATTTT. Protein sequence: CASSQFRYQPQHF.

The chain has TRBV29-1 and TRBJ1-2; 11 nucleotides agree with TRBD1. V trimming: 7 bases; J trimming: 7 bases; junction bases outside the gene matches: 5. The CDR3 runs 12 residues. Germline V gene sequence: CDR1 SQVTM, CDR2 ANQGSEA. For the CDR3, the DNA is TGCAGCGGACGGACAGGGGGCGGTGGCTACACCTTC. It is translated as CSGRTGGGGYTF.

The gene calls are TRBV6-5 and TRBJ2-1, with 8 bases matching TRBD1. This CDR3 is 15 amino acids long. The J segment lost 3 bases and the V segment lost 6 bases, leaving 7 bases of the junction unmatched. The germline V gene encodes CDR1 MNHEY and CDR2 SVGAGI. CDR3 bases: TGTGCCAGCAGCCGTCAGGGGGCGAACTACAATGAGCAGTTCTTC. The encoded protein is CASSRQGANYNEQFF.

The rearrangement uses TRBV20-1 and TRBJ1-1; no reliable D call. From germline, CDR1 is DFQATT and CDR2 SNEGSKA (reference sequence). CDR3 length equals 14 residues. The germline V and J ends were trimmed by 0 bases and 1 base, with 9 bases remaining between them. CDR3 sequence: CSARDPVKNTEAFF. The DNA for the CDR3 is TGCAGTGCTAGAGATCCGGTCAAGAACACTGAAGCTTTCTTT.

DNA for the CDR3: TGCGCCAGCAGCTTGGGTCTCGGAGCACTGAGGTACACTGAAGCTTTCTTT. This sequence encodes CASSLGLGALRYTEAFF. The rearrangement links TRBV5-1 to TRBJ1-1, with D unresolved. The CDR3 runs 17 residues. Germline values: CDR1 SGHRS, CDR2 YFSETQ. Trimming cost V 0 bases and J 3 bases, with 18 bases left between them.

This chain joins TRBV5-1 and TRBJ2-7; D gene unclear. V lost 4 bases and J 9 bases, leaving 11 bases between the germline ends. The CDR3 sequence is 11 residues long. Germline CDR1 and CDR2: SGHRS and YFSETQ. CDR3 DNA: TGCGCCAGCAGCAAGGGTATTTGGCAGTACTTC. This sequence encodes CASSKGIWQYF.

This clonotype was seen more than once but under ten times. The CDR3 protein is CASTPEHTDTQYF. CDR3 DNA sequence: TGTGCCAGCACCCCAGAGCACACAGATACGCAGTATTTT. V and J are TRBV6-5 and TRBJ2-3; D gene uncertain. Deletions cut 7 bases from V and 2 bases from J, with 10 bases between. The CDR3 spans 13 residues. Per the germline V gene, CDR1 is MNHEY and CDR2 is SVGAGI.

This clonotype was counted at least ten times. The rearrangement joins TRBV7-3 to TRBJ1-5; D not certain. Trimming cost V 0 bases and J 0 bases, with 6 bases left between them. Germline V CDR1 and CDR2: SGHTA, FQGTGA. This CDR3 has 15 residues. CDR3 protein: CASSLTILSNQPQHF. In DNA, the CDR3 is TGTGCCAGCAGCTTAACAATCCTTAGCAATCAGCCCCAGCATTTT.

This clonotype was observed at least ten times. The rearrangement uses TRBV7-9 and TRBJ2-1; perhaps TRBD1 as D (5 bases). The CDR3 is made up of 12 amino acids. V was clipped by 10 bases and J by 0 bases, with 7 bases between them. The V gene's germline CDR1 is SEHNR and CDR2 FQNEAQ (reference sequence). CDR3 DNA sequence: TGTGCCACAGGGCCCTCCTACAATGAGCAGTTCTTC. Translated: CATGPSYNEQFF. The complete variable domain, with remaining parts taken from reference TRBV7-9 and TRBJ2-1, reads DTGVSQNPRHKITKRGQNVTFRCDPISEHNRLYWYRQTLGQGPEFLTYFQNEAQLEKSRLLSDRFSAERPKGSFSTLEIQRTEQGDSAMYLCATGPSYNEQFFGPGTRLTVL.